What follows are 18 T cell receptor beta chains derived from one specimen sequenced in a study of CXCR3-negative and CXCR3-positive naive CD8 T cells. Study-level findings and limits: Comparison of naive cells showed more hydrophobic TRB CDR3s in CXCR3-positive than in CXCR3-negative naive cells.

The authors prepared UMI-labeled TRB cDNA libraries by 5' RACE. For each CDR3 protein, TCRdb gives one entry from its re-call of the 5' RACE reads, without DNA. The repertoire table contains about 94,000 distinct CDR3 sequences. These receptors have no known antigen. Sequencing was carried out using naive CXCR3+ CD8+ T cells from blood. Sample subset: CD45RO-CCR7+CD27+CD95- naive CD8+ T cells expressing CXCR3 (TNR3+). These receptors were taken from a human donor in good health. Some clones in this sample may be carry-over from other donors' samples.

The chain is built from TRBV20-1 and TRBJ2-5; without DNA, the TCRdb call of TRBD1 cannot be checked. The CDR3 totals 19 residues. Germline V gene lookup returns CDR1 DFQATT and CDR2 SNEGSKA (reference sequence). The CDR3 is CSAKGPTSGTVLPMETQYF.

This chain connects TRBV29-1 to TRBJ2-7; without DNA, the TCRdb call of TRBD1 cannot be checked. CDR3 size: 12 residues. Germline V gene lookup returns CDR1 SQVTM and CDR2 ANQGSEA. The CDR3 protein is CSVEVQADEQYF.

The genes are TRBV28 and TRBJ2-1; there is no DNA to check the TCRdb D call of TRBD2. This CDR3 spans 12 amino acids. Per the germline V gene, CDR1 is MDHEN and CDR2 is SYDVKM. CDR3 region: CASSRRSDEQFF.

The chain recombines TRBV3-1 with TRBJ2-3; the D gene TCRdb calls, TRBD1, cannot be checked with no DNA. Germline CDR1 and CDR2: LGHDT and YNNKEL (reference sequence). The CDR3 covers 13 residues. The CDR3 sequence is CASSHRATDTQYF.

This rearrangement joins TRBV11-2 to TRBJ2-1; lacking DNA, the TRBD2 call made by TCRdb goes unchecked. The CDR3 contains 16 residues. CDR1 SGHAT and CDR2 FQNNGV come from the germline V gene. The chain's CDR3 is CASSSTAFGAYNEQFF.

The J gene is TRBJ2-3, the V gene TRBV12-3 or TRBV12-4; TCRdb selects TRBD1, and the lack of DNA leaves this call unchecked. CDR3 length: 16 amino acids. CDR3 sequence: CASSFFSGEVTDTQYF.

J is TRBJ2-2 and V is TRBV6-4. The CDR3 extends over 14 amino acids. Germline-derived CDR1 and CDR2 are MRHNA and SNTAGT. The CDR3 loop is CASRDRVDTGELFF.

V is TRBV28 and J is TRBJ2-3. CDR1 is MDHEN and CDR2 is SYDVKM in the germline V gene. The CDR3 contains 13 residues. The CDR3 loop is CASSFNVEDTQYF.

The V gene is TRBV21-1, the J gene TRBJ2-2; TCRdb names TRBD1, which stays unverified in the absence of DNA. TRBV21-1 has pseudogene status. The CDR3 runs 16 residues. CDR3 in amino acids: CASSKVGDPNTGELFF.

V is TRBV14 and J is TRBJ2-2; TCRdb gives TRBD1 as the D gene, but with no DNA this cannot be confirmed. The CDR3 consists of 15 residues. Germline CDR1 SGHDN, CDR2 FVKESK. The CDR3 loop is CASSQGDRETGELFF.

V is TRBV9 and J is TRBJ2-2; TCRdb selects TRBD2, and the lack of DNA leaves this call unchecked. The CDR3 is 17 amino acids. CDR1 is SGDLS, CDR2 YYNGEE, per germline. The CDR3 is CASSAEGLAATTGELFF.

The CDR3 loop is CAISPTGGSYEQYF. The V call is TRBV7-2, the J call TRBJ2-7. The CDR3 sequence is 14 residues long. Germline CDR1 is SGHTA and CDR2 is FQGNSA.

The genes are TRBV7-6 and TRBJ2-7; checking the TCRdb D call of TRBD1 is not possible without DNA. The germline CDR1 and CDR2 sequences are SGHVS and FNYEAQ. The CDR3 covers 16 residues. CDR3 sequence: CASSLSTGGSSYEQYF.

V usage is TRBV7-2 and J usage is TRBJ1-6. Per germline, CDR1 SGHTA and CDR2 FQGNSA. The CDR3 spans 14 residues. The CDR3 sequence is CASKREVGYSPLHF.

The CDR3 here is CASRTTGGFTPGELFF. V usage is TRBV28 and J usage is TRBJ2-2; checking the TCRdb D call of TRBD1 is not possible without DNA. CDR3 length: 16 amino acids. Per germline, CDR1 MDHEN and CDR2 SYDVKM.

This CDR3 is CASSEALGGEQYF. The rearrangement joins TRBV2 to TRBJ2-7; TCRdb indicates TRBD2, and absent DNA this call remains unverified. Germline CDR1 is SNHLY and CDR2 is FYNNEI. This CDR3 has 13 amino acids.

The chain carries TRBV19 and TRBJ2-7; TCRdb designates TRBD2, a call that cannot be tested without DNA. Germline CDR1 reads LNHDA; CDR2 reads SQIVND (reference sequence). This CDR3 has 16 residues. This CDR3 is CASSNGLARERNEQYF.

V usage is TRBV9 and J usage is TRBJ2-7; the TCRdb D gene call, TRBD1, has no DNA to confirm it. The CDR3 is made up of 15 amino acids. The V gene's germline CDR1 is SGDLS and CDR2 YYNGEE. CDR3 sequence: CASSVGQAATYEQYF.